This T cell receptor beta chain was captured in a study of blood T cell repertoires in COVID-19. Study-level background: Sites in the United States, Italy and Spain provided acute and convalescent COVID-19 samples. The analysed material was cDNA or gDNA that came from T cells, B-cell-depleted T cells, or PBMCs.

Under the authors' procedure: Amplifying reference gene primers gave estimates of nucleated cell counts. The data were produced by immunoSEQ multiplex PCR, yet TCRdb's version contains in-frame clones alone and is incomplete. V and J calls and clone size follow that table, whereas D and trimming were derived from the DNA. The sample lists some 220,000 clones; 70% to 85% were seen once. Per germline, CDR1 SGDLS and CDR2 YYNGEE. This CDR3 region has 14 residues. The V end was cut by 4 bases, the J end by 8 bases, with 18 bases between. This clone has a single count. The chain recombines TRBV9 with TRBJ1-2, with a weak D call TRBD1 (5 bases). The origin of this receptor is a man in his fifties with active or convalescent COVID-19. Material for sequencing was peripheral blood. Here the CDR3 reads CASSFSPREGGYTF. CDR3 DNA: TGTGCCAGCAGCTTCAGCCCCAGGGAGGGCGGCTACACCTTC.